The present T cell receptor beta chain was sequenced within a study of T-cell reconstitution after alpha-beta-depleted transplantation in children. The authors prepared the TCRbeta library with unique molecular identifiers. TCRdb called the PCR reads again in MiXCR, with one record for every CDR3 protein. This table has about 500,000 distinct CDR3 sequences, around a third appearing once. The CDR3 loop spans 15 amino acids. Germline V gene data show CDR1 as DFQATT and CDR2 as SNEGSKA (reference sequence). Trimming removed 6 bases at V and 4 bases at J, with 19 bases between. The V call is TRBV20-1, the J call TRBJ2-1; D might be TRBD1 or TRBD2, each matching 7 bases. This receptor was taken from a human donor who donated a stem cell graft to a child with aplastic anemia. The sample was PBMCs from the stem cell graft donor, taken from the stem cell graft. CDR3 nucleotides: TGCAGTGCCAGGGGGTATGGGGGGGAATACAATGAGCAGTTCTTC. Amino acids: CSARGYGGEYNEQFF.